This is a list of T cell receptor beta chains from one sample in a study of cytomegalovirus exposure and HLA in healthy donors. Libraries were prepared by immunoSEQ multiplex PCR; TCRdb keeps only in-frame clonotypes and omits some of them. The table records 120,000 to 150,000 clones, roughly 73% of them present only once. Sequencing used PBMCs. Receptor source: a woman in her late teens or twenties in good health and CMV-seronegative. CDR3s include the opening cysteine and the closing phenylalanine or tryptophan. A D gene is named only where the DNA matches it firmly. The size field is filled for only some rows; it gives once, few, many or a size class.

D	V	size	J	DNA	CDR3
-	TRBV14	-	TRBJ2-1	TGTGCCAGCAGCCAAGGTGGAGGGGTGGGTGAGCAGTTCTTC	CASSQGGGVGEQFF
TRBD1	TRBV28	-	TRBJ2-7	TGTGCCAGCAACGACAGGGACTACGAGCAGTACTTC	CASNDRDYEQYF
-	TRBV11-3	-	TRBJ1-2	TGTGCCAGCAGCCGGACAGACACGCACTATGGCTACACCTTC	CASSRTDTHYGYTF
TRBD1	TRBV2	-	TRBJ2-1	TGTGCCAGCAGTGGACAGGGGGCCCATGAGCAGTTCTTC	CASSGQGAHEQFF
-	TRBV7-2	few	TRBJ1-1	TGTGCCAGCAGCTTAAGATCAATCGTGGGGTCGGGAGGCACTGAAGCTTTCTTT	CASSLRSIVGSGGTEAFF
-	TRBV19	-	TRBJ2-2	TGTGCCAGTACACGCCCAGGATCGAACACCGGGGAGCTGTTTTTT	CASTRPGSNTGELFF
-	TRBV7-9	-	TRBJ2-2	TGTGCCAGCAGCTTTCTGACTACCGGGGAGCTGTTTTTT	CASSFLTTGELFF
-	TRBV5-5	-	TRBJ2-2	TGTGCCAGCAGCGGGTCGGGGAACACCGGGGAGCTGTTTTTT	CASSGSGNTGELFF
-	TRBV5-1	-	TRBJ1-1	TGCGCCAGCAGCTTGGGAGGACTCACGAACACTGAAGCTTTCTTT	CASSLGGLTNTEAFF
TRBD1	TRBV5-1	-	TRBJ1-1	TGCGCCAGCAGTTTCGGACAGGGTGCCGTCGCTGAAGCTTTCTTT	CASSFGQGAVAEAFF
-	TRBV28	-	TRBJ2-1	TGTGCCAGCAGTTCCCCCTTAACCTACAATGAGCAGTTCTTC	CASSSPLTYNEQFF
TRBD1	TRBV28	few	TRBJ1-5	TGTGCCAGCAGTCGGACAGGACTCAATAGCAATCAGCCCCAGCATTTT	CASSRTGLNSNQPQHF
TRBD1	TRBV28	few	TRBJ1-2	TGTGCCAGCAGTTCCGGACAGGGCGGCTATGGCTACACCTTC	CASSSGQGGYGYTF
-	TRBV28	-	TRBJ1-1	TGTGCCAGCAGTTTGGCCAGGACAGTGAACACTGAGGCTTTCTTT	CASSLARTVNTEAFF
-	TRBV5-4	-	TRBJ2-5	TGTGCCAGCAGCTACCCCAGGGGAGGGGGGCCAGAGACCCAGTACTTC	CASSYPRGGGPETQYF
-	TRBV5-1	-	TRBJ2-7	TGCGCCAGCAGCTTGGCCATCGGAGCTTCCTACGAGCAGTACTTC	CASSLAIGASYEQYF
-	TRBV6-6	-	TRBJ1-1	TGTGCCAGCATCGGTCCGGGGTCATTGGACACTGAAGCTTTCTTT	CASIGPGSLDTEAFF
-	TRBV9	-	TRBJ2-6	TGTGCCAGCAGCGTAGACAGGTCCCGGGTCTCTACTGGGGCCAACGTCCTGACTTTC	CASSVDRSRVSTGANVLTF
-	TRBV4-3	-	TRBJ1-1	TGCGCCAGCAGCCAAGATGGACAGATGAACACTGAAGCTTTCTTT	CASSQDGQMNTEAFF
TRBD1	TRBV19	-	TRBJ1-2	TGTGCCAGTAACCCGACAGGGACCTATGGCTACACCTTC	CASNPTGTYGYTF
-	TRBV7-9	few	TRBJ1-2	TGTGCCAGCAGCCCCCCCCTGTATGGCTACACCTTC	CASSPPLYGYTF
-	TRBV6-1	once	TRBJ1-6	TGTGCCAGCAGTGAGACAATCCCTCGGGCCAGTGGGAGTTCACCCCTCCACTTT	CASSETIPRASGSSPLHF
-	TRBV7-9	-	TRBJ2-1	TGTGCCAGCACCGACTCACTAGCTGAGCAGTTCTTC	CASTDSLAEQFF
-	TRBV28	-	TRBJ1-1	TGTGCCAGCAGTACTAGCGGAGGTGGCGCGTCTGAAGCTTTCTTT	CASSTSGGGASEAFF
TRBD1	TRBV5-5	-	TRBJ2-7	TGTGCCAGCAGCCGCCCGACAGGGGGCCTCGAGCAGTACTTC	CASSRPTGGLEQYF
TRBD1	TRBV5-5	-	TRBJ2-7	TGTGCCAGCAGCTTGGTGGACAGGGGAAACGAGCAGTACTTC	CASSLVDRGNEQYF
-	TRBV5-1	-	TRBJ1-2	TGCGCCAGCAGACAGGACCTCTTCGGTGGCTACACCTTC	CASRQDLFGGYTF
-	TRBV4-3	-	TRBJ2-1	TGCGCCAGCAGCCAAGATTGGGGAGTCGCTAACAATGAGCAGTTCTTC	CASSQDWGVANNEQFF
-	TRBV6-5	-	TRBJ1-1	TGTGCCAGCAGCCCCTTTAGCGAGAACACTGAAGCTTTCTTT	CASSPFSENTEAFF
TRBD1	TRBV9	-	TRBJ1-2	TGTGCCAGCAGCCCTCGGGACAGCTCTAACTATGGCTACACCTTC	CASSPRDSSNYGYTF
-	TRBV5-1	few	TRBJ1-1	TGCGCCAGCAGCCCCGAGGACAGAGGGGACACTGAAGCTTTCTTT	CASSPEDRGDTEAFF
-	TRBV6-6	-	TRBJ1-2	TGTGCCAGCAGTAGAGGGCTCCCGAACCCTGGAGATGGCTACACCTTC	CASSRGLPNPGDGYTF
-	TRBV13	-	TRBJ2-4	TGTGCCAGCAGCTTTCGAGAAAACATTCAGTACTTC	CASSFRENIQYF